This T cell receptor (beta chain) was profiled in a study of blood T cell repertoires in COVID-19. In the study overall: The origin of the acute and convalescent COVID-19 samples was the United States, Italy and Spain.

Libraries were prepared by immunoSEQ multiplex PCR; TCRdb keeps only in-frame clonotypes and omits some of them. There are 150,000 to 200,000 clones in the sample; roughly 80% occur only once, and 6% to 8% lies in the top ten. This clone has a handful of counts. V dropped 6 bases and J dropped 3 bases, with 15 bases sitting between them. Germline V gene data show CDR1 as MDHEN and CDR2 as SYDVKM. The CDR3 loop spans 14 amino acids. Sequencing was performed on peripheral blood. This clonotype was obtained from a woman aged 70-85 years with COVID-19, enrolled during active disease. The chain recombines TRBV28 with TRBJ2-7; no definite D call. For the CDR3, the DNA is TGTGCCAGCAGCTTGACTCAGAGATTCTACGAGCAGTACTTC. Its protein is CASSLTQRFYEQYF. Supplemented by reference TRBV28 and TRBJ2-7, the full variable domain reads DVKVTQSSRYLVKRTGEKVFLECVQDMDHENMFWYRQDPGLGLRLIYFSYDVKMKEKGDIPEGYSVSREKKERFSLILESASTNQTSMYLCASSLTQRFYEQYFGPGTRLTVT.